This TCR beta chain was recovered during a study of blood T cell repertoires in COVID-19. About the study: Sources were T cells, B-cell-depleted T cells, or PBMCs; the material itself was cDNA or gDNA.

This table comes from immunoSEQ multiplex PCR, and its TCRdb copy is limited to in-frame clones, with some not included. The data contain roughly 200,000 clones, 65% to 90% of them seen just once; the ten biggest clones take up roughly 12%. The cohort comprised adults aged about 18 to 100 years residing in approximately 25 US areas. Germline CDR1 is LGHNA and CDR2 is YSLEER. This CDR3 contains 15 residues. The V end was cut by 4 bases, the J end by 0 bases, with 13 bases between. This clonotype originated in a man in his forties or fifties who had recovered from COVID-19. What was sequenced was PBMCs or T cells enriched from blood (not recorded which). The chain couples TRBV4-3 to TRBJ2-7, with D possibly TRBD2 on 5 matching bases. The CDR3 DNA reads TGCGCCAGCAGCCCCCTCCGAGGGAGCTCCTACGAGCAGTACTTC. Its protein is CASSPLRGSSYEQYF.